This is a list of T cell receptor beta chains from one sample in a study of blood T cell repertoires in COVID-19. Produced via immunoSEQ multiplex PCR; TCRdb's table is partial and in-frame only. This table holds a few hundred thousand clones, about nine tenths found once. Sequenced sample: PBMCs or T cells enriched from blood (not recorded which). The origin of the receptors is a woman under 30 who had recovered from COVID-19. CDR3s include the opening cysteine and the closing phenylalanine or tryptophan. A D gene is named only where the DNA matches it firmly. Only part of the rows carry a size: once, few, many, or a class if the clone is expanded.

j_call clone_size d_call v_call cdr3_nt cdr3_aa
TRBJ1-4 . TRBD1 TRBV11-2 TGTGCCAGCGATACCGGCAGGGGGGTTAATGAAAAACTGTTTTTT CASDTGRGVNEKLFF
TRBJ1-2 . TRBD1 TRBV4-1 TGCGCCAGCAGCCAAGATGACCAGGGGGGAAGCTATGGCTACACCTTC CASSQDDQGGSYGYTF
TRBJ2-3 . TRBD2 TRBV7-3 TGTGCCAGCAGCTTAACCCCGCGCGGGAGGGCCCTCAACACAGATACGCAGTATTTT CASSLTPRGRALNTDTQYF
TRBJ1-1 . . TRBV30 TGTGCCTGGAAGCAAAGTGCACCGATCATGAACACTGAAGCTTTCTTT CAWKQSAPIMNTEAFF
TRBJ2-3 few . TRBV5-1 TGCGCCAGCAGCTCTCCCTTACAAGGCCAAGGGGCAGATACGCAGTATTTT CASSSPLQGQGADTQYF
TRBJ1-4 few TRBD1 TRBV14 TGTGCCAGCAGCCGCCTCCGGGACAGGGGTGAAAAACTGTTTTTT CASSRLRDRGEKLFF
TRBJ2-3 . TRBD2 TRBV7-7 TGTGCCAGCAGCCTAGCGGTCGGTTCCCCTCCAGATACGCAGTATTTT CASSLAVGSPPDTQYF
TRBJ1-5 . . TRBV4-1 TGCGCCAGCAGCCAAGCGAGCAGGAGCAATCAGCCCCAGCATTTT CASSQASRSNQPQHF
TRBJ2-2 once TRBD2 TRBV5-4 TGTGCCAGCAGCGAGGGACTAGCGGGGGTGGGGTCCACCGGGGAGCTGTTTTTT CASSEGLAGVGSTGELFF
TRBJ2-5 . . TRBV29-1 TGCAGCGTTGAAGAAGGCCCCCAGGGGGGCCAAGAGACCCAGTACTTC CSVEEGPQGGQETQYF
TRBJ2-1 . . TRBV6-1 TGTGCCAGCAGTGACACGGGAGTCTACAATGAGCAGTTCTTC CASSDTGVYNEQFF
TRBJ1-5 . . TRBV5-6 TGTGCCAGCAGCTTTTTTTTCGGCAATCAGCCCCAGCATTTT CASSFFFGNQPQHF
TRBJ2-3 . TRBD1 TRBV3-1/TRBV3-2 TGTGCCAGCAGCCAAGAAGGGGGCGCAGATACGCAGTATTTT CASSQEGGADTQYF
TRBJ1-3 . TRBD1 TRBV15 TGTGCCACCAGCAGAGATGCCGGGACCTTAACAGGGGACTCTGGAAACACCATATATTTT CATSRDAGTLTGDSGNTIYF
TRBJ2-1 . TRBD2 TRBV27 TGTGCCAGCAGTCTAAGGACTAGCGGGAGCCTCTACAATGAGCAGTTCTTC CASSLRTSGSLYNEQFF